Presented here are 28 T cell receptor beta chains from one specimen sequenced in a study of blood T cell repertoires in COVID-19. This table comes from immunoSEQ multiplex PCR, and its TCRdb copy is limited to in-frame clones, with some not included. The sample records 70,000 or so clones, under 95% being singletons. Source material: peripheral blood. These TCRs come from a middle-aged man with acute or convalescent COVID-19.

The genes are TRBV3-1 (or the pseudogene TRBV3-2) and TRBJ2-2, with TRBD1 identical over 10 bases. The CDR3 sequence is 18 residues long. Looked up from germline, CDR1 is LGHDT and CDR2 is YNNKEL (reference sequence). V shed 1 base, J shed 4 bases, and the junction held 9 bases outside the gene matches. The CDR3, as DNA: TGTGCCAGCAGCCAAGGGGGCCGGGACAGGGGATCCACCGGGGAGCTGTTTTTT. Amino acids: CASSQGGRDRGSTGELFF.

The chain combines TRBV30 with TRBJ1-5; 7 bases are shared with TRBD1. J lost 3 bases, V lost 2 bases, and 7 bases had no gene match. Germline V CDR1 and CDR2: GTSNPN, SVGIG (reference sequence). CDR3 length: 15 amino acids. CDR3 sequence reads: CAWSPPGQVNQPQHF. DNA for the CDR3: TGTGCCTGGAGTCCCCCCGGACAGGTCAATCAGCCCCAGCATTTT.

The chain carries TRBV10-3 and TRBJ1-1; 7 bases line up with TRBD1. J lost 8 bases, V lost 0 bases, and 6 bases had no gene match. CDR1 and CDR2 from the germline V gene are ENHRY and SYGVKD. The CDR3 consists of 14 residues. CDR3 region: CAISESGQAREAFF. The CDR3 nucleotides read TGTGCCATCAGTGAGTCTGGACAGGCCCGGGAAGCTTTCTTT.

The chain combines TRBV18 with TRBJ2-5; D gene uncertain. The germline gives CDR1 KGHSH, CDR2 LQKENI. The CDR3 contains 12 residues. Trimming stripped 4 bases from V and 0 bases from J, with 3 bases between. In nucleotides, the CDR3 is TGTGCCAGCTCACTTAACCAAGAGACCCAGTACTTC. Amino acids: CASSLNQETQYF.

In DNA, the CDR3 is TGTGCCTCCAGGGTGGGACAGGCCAACAATGAGCAGTTCTTC. Translated, it gives CASRVGQANNEQFF. The chain recombines TRBV2 with TRBJ2-1; the match to TRBD1 covers 8 bases. Trimming removed 11 bases from V and 5 bases from J; junction bases left unmatched: 11. This CDR3 has 14 residues. Germline CDR1 is SNHLY and CDR2 is FYNNEI. The full variable domain, with the rest looked up from reference TRBV2 and TRBJ2-1, is EPEVTQTPSHQVTQMGQEVILRCVPISNHLYFYWYRQILGQKVEFLVSFYNNEISEKSEIFDDQFSVERPDGSNFTLKIRSTKLEDSAMYFCASRVGQANNEQFFGPGTRLTVL.

This sequence joins TRBV15 and TRBJ2-1, with 7 bases aligning to TRBD2. The CDR3 has 15 residues. Germline V gene lookup returns CDR1 LNHNV and CDR2 YYDKDF (reference sequence). The junction had 3 bases not matched to a gene; V was cut back by 0 bases and J by 4 bases. CDR3 sequence (DNA): TGTGCCACCAGCAGAGATGCGGGGGAATACAATGAGCAGTTCTTC. Amino acid sequence: CATSRDAGEYNEQFF.

This clone was seen once. The rearrangement uses TRBV18 and TRBJ2-7, with 7 nucleotides matching TRBD1. Germline V gives CDR1 KGHSH, CDR2 LQKENI. The CDR3 covers 14 residues. V trimming: 6 bases; J trimming: 12 bases; junction bases outside the gene matches: 17. DNA of the CDR3: TGTGCCAGCTCTCCCGGGACAGACCCCTCCCCGCGGTACTTC. Translating it yields CASSPGTDPSPRYF.

This chain links TRBV19 with TRBJ2-1; weak D call: TRBD1 (6 bases). CDR3 length: 16 amino acids. The germline V gene encodes CDR1 LNHDA and CDR2 SQIVND (reference sequence). Trimming took off 4 bases at V and 7 bases at J, with 20 bases between the two ends. This CDR3 is CASSTNRDPLSNEQFF. The CDR3 bases are TGTGCCAGTAGTACCAACAGGGACCCCCTTTCGAATGAGCAGTTCTTC.

J is TRBJ2-5 and V is TRBV10-2; D may be TRBD2 (6 bases). V dropped 2 bases and J dropped 4 bases, with 17 bases sitting between them. The CDR3 has 16 amino acids. Looked up from germline, CDR1 is WSHSY and CDR2 is SAAADI. The CDR3 nucleotides are TGCGCCAGCAGTGAGACCCCCCGATGGGGAGGAGAGACCCAGTACTTC. This translates into CASSETPRWGGETQYF.

The chain employs TRBV5-4 and TRBJ2-3; D may be TRBD2 (6 bases). V shed 4 bases and J shed 1 base, with 16 bases lying between them. This CDR3 is 16 amino acids long. The germline CDR1 and CDR2 sequences are SGHNT and YYREEE (reference sequence). The CDR3 sequence: CASSQGGGAGTDTQYF. CDR3 bases: TGTGCCAGCAGCCAGGGAGGCGGGGCGGGCACAGATACGCAGTATTTT. The variable domain in full, with the rest retrieved from reference TRBV5-4 and TRBJ2-3, is ETGVTQSPTHLIKTRGQQVTLRCSSQSGHNTVSWYQQALGQGPQFIFQYYREEENGRGNFPPRFSGLQFPNYSSELNVNALELDDSALYLCASSQGGGAGTDTQYFGPGTRLTVL.

This clone was counted once. The chain employs TRBV6-1 and TRBJ2-1, with TRBD2 matching 9 bases. Trimming cost V 2 bases and J 5 bases; bases outside gene matches: 13. Germline-derived CDR1 and CDR2 are MNHNS and SASEGT. This CDR3 has 18 amino acids. Written as DNA, the CDR3 is TGTGCCAGCAGTGAAAAATGGGCTAGCGGGGCCCTCCACAATGAGCAGTTCTTC. Its protein is CASSEKWASGALHNEQFF.

The chain has TRBV28 and TRBJ1-6; no clear D. The CDR3 consists of 15 residues. V lost 3 bases and J lost 6, with 12 bases in between. CDR1 and CDR2 from the germline V gene are MDHEN and SYDVKM. The CDR3 is CASSFRWTANSPLHF. The CDR3 DNA sequence: TGTGCCAGCAGTTTTCGGTGGACTGCTAATTCACCCCTCCACTTT.

The V gene is TRBV5-6, the J gene TRBJ2-3; 8 bases match TRBD2. Germline trimming cut 7 bases from V and 6 bases from J; bases unmatched to any gene: 4. This CDR3 is built from 12 residues. CDR1 SGHDT and CDR2 YYEEEE come from the germline V gene. CDR3 loop: CASGRGGDTQYF. As DNA, the CDR3 is TGTGCCAGCGGTCGCGGGGGGGATACGCAGTATTTT.

V and J are TRBV28 and TRBJ1-3; 10 positions match TRBD1. The CDR3 length is 17 residues. V trimming: 6 bases; J trimming: 4 bases; junction bases outside the gene matches: 12. In germline, CDR1 is MDHEN, CDR2 SYDVKM. The CDR3 loop is CASRFLRDRGRGNTIYF. The CDR3, as DNA: TGTGCCAGCAGATTCCTTCGAGACAGGGGGCGCGGAAACACCATATATTTT.

The chain is built from TRBV19 and TRBJ1-6; a possible D gene is TRBD1 (5 bases). The germline gives CDR1 LNHDA, CDR2 SQIVND (reference sequence). V shed 11 bases and J shed 5 bases, with 16 bases lying between them. The CDR3 sequence is 14 residues long. Written as DNA, the CDR3 is TGTGCCCGCATTATTCGGACACATAATTCACCCCTCCACTTT. This sequence encodes CARIIRTHNSPLHF. The whole variable domain, remainder taken from reference TRBV19 and TRBJ1-6, is DGGITQSPKYLFRKEGQNVTLSCEQNLNHDAMYWYRQDPGQGLRLIYYSQIVNDFQKGDIAEGYSVSREKKESFPLTVTSAQKNPTAFYLCARIIRTHNSPLHFGNGTRLTVT.

The CDR3 loop reads CASSIPGQGTEAFF. The DNA for the CDR3 is TGCGCCAGCAGCATCCCGGGACAAGGCACTGAAGCTTTCTTT. This chain connects TRBV5-1 to TRBJ1-1; D possibly corresponds to TRBD1 (6 bases). The CDR3 length is 14 residues. V lost 4 bases, J lost 4 bases, and 14 bases lay in between. Germline assignment: CDR1 SGHRS and CDR2 YFSETQ.

J is TRBJ1-6 and V is TRBV6-6; no firm D call. V lost 5 bases to trimming and J lost 6 bases, with 11 bases between them. Looked up from germline, CDR1 is MNHNY and CDR2 is SVGAGI (reference sequence). This CDR3 contains 14 residues. CDR3 protein: CASSHLDSNSPLHF. CDR3 nucleotide sequence: TGTGCCAGCAGTCACCTAGACTCTAATTCACCCCTCCACTTT.

The chain joins TRBV5-1 to TRBJ1-3; tentative D call: TRBD1 (6 bases). Trimming removed 6 bases from V and 0 bases from J, with 10 bases in between. CDR1 and CDR2 from the germline V gene are SGHRS and YFSETQ. There are 14 residues in the CDR3. CDR3 DNA: TGCGCCAGCAAACAGGGCCCCTCTGGAAACACCATATATTTT. Translation gives CASKQGPSGNTIYF.

V is TRBV6-6 and J is TRBJ1-5; TRBD1 is a possible D gene (6 bases). Germline V gene lookup returns CDR1 MNHNY and CDR2 SVGAGI (reference sequence). This CDR3 has 15 amino acids. The V end lost 7 bases, the J end lost 0 bases, and 13 bases lay between the germline ends. The DNA of the CDR3 is TGTGCCAGCACCACCGGGACACGTAGCAATCAGCCCCAGCATTTT. It translates to CASTTGTRSNQPQHF.

This chain joins TRBV28 and TRBJ1-6; D possibly corresponds to TRBD1 (6 bases). Per the germline V gene, CDR1 is MDHEN and CDR2 is SYDVKM. The CDR3 extends over 13 amino acids. Trimming cost V 8 bases and J 9 bases, with 14 bases left between them. The CDR3 sequence: CASWGGAASPLHF. In DNA, the CDR3 is TGTGCCAGCTGGGGGGGGGCTGCTTCACCCCTCCACTTT.

V usage is TRBV7-5 and J usage is TRBJ1-6; TRBD1, the D gene given by the table, was not confirmed from the DNA. TRBV7-5 is labeled a pseudogene. This CDR3 region has 16 residues. The CDR3 reads CARSLEQPGQNSPLHF. The CDR3 nucleotides are TGTGCCAGAAGCTTAGAGCAACCGGGACAGAATTCACCCCTCCACTTT.

This clone was picked up one time. The chain is built from TRBV24-1 and TRBJ1-1; maybe TRBD1 (5 bases). Between the trimmed V and J ends, which lost 7 bases and 4 bases, there was a span of 12 bases. CDR1 is KGHDR, CDR2 SFDVKD, per germline. The CDR3 is made up of 13 amino acids. The DNA for the CDR3 is TGTGCCACCAGATCCAGTGACAGCACTGAAGCTTTCTTT. Its translation: CATRSSDSTEAFF.

V usage is TRBV10-3 and J usage is TRBJ1-2; the match to TRBD1 covers 9 bases. J was trimmed by 5 bases and V by 3 bases; bases with no gene match: 7. The germline V gene encodes CDR1 ENHRY and CDR2 SYGVKD. The length of the CDR3 is 15 residues. This CDR3 is CAISDQGQGSYGYTF. The CDR3 DNA sequence: TGTGCCATCAGTGATCAGGGACAGGGTTCGTATGGCTACACCTTC.

The CDR3 loop reads CARSLATGELFF. CDR3 sequence (DNA): TGTGCCAGAAGCTTGGCAACCGGGGAGCTGTTTTTT. The chain joins TRBV5-3 to TRBJ2-2; D unclear. TRBV5-3 is marked as an open reading frame, function uncertain. This CDR3 is built from 12 residues. Trimming pared 0 bases from V and 5 bases from J, leaving 2 bases between.

The chain links TRBV19 to TRBJ2-3; 8 nucleotides line up with TRBD2. V lost 8 bases to trimming and J lost 6 bases; unmatched junction nucleotides: 10. The CDR3 is 14 amino acids. The germline CDR1 and CDR2 sequences are LNHDA and SQIVND (reference sequence). This CDR3 reads CASSLADGPDTQYF. The DNA of the CDR3 is TGTGCCAGTTCACTAGCGGACGGCCCTGATACGCAGTATTTT. Using reference TRBV19 and TRBJ2-3 for the parts outside the CDR3, the full variable domain is DGGITQSPKYLFRKEGQNVTLSCEQNLNHDAMYWYRQDPGQGLRLIYYSQIVNDFQKGDIAEGYSVSREKKESFPLTVTSAQKNPTAFYLCASSLADGPDTQYFGPGTRLTVL.

V and J are TRBV10-3 and TRBJ1-5; D unresolved. Germline CDR1 is ENHRY and CDR2 is SYGVKD. The ends were cut back, 3 bases at V and 9 bases at J, with 12 bases in the middle. This CDR3 region has 13 residues. The CDR3 DNA reads TGTGCCATCAGTGAAGAAGCCCCCCGGCCCCAGCATTTT. Protein product: CAISEEAPRPQHF.

The rearrangement links TRBV6-1 to TRBJ1-2, with TRBD1 identical over 8 bases. Germline CDR1 MNHNS, CDR2 SASEGT. CDR3 length equals 15 residues. V lost 3 bases, J lost 3 bases, and 6 bases stayed unmatched. The CDR3 spells CASSDMTGADYGYTF. The DNA for the CDR3 is TGTGCCAGCAGTGATATGACAGGGGCGGACTATGGCTACACCTTC.

The V call is TRBV27, the J call TRBJ2-1, with a weak D call TRBD1 (8 bases). The CDR3 extends over 15 amino acids. CDR1 MNHEY and CDR2 SMNVEV come from the germline V gene (reference sequence). The V and J ends lost 4 bases and 4 bases respectively, with 14 bases between them. As DNA, the CDR3 is TGTGCCAGCAGTTATGACAGGGGAGGGTACAATGAGCAGTTCTTC. Its translation: CASSYDRGGYNEQFF.